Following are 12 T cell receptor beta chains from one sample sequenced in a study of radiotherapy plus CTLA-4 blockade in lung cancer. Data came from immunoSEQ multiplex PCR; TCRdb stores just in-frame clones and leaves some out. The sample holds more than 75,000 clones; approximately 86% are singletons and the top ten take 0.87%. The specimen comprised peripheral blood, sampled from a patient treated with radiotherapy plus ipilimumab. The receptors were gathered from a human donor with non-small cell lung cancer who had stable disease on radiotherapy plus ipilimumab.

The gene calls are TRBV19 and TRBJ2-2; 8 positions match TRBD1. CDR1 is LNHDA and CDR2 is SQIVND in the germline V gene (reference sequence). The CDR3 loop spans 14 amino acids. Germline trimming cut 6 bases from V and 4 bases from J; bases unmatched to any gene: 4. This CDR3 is CASSRQGSTGELFF. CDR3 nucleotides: TGTGCCAGTAGCCGACAGGGGAGCACCGGGGAGCTGTTTTTT.

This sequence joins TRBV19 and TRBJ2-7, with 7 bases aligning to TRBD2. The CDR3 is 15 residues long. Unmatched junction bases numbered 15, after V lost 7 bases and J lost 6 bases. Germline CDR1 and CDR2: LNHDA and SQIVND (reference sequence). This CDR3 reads CASTPPGLPSGEQYF. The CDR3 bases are TGTGCCAGTACCCCTCCGGGACTACCTTCAGGCGAGCAGTACTTC.

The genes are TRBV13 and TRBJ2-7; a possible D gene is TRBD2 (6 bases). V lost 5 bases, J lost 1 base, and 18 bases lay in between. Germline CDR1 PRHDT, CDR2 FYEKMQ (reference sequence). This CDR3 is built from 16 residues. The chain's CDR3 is CASSRTGGVASYEQYF. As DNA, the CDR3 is TGTGCCAGCAGCCGGACCGGAGGGGTTGCGTCCTACGAGCAGTACTTC.

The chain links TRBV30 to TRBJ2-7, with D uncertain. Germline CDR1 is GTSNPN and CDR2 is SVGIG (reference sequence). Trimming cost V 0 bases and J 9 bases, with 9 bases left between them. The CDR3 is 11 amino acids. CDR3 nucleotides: TGTGCCTGGAGTGTTCATGAGGTGCAGTACTTC. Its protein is CAWSVHEVQYF.

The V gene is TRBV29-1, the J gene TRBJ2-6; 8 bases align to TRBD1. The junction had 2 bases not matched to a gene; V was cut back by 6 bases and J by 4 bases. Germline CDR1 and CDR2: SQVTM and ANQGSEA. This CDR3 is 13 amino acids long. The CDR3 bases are TGCAGCGTCCAGGGGGCAGGGGCCAACGTCCTGACTTTC. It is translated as CSVQGAGANVLTF. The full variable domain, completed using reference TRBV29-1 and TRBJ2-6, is SAVISQKPSRDICQRGTSLTIQCQVDSQVTMMFWYRQQPGQSLTLIATANQGSEATYESGFVIDKFPISRPNLTFSTLTVSNMSPEDSSIYLCSVQGAGANVLTFGAGSRLTVL.

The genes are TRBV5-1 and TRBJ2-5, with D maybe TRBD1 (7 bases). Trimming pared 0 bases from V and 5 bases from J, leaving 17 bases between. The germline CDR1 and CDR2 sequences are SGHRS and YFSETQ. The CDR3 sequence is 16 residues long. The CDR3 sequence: CASSLADWRGLETQYF. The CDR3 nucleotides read TGCGCCAGCAGCTTGGCCGATTGGAGGGGGCTGGAGACCCAGTACTTC.

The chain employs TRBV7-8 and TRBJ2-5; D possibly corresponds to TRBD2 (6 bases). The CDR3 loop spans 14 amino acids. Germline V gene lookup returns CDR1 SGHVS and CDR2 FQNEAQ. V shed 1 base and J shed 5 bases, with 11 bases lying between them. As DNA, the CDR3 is TGTGCCAGCAGCTTAGTCGGCGGGGTTGAGACCCAGTACTTC. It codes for CASSLVGGVETQYF.

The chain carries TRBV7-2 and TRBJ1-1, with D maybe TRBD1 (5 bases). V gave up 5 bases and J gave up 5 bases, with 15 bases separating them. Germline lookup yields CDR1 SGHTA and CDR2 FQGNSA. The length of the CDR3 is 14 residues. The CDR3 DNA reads TGTGCCAGCAGCCCGACAAAGGGGTTGACTGAAGCTTTCTTT. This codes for CASSPTKGLTEAFF.

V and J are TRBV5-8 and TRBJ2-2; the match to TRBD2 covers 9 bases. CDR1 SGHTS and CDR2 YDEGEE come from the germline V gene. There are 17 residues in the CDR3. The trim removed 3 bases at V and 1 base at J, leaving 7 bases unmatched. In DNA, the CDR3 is TGTGCCAGCAGCTACCTGGGACTAGCCGGGAACACCGGGGAGCTGTTTTTT. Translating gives CASSYLGLAGNTGELFF.

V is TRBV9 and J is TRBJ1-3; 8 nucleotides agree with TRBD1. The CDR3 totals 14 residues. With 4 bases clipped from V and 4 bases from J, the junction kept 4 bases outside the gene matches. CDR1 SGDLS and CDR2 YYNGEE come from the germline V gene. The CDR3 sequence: CASSPGTGGNTIYF. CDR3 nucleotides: TGTGCCAGCAGCCCAGGGACAGGCGGAAACACCATATATTTT.

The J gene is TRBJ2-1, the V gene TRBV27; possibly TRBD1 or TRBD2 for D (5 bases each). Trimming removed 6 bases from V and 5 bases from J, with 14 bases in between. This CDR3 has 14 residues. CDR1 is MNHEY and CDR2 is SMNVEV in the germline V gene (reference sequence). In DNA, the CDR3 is TGTGCCAGCAGCCGCCGAGGGGTACACAATGAGCAGTTCTTC. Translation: CASSRRGVHNEQFF.

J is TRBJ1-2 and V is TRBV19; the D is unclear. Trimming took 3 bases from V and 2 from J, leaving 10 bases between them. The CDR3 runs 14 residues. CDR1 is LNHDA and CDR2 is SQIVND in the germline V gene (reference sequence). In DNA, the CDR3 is TGTGCCAGTAGTATGCGGAGACCCAACTATGGCTACACCTTC. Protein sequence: CASSMRRPNYGYTF.